The 18 T cell receptor beta chains below come from one sample, sequenced in a study of early T cells in non-severe SARS-CoV-2 infection. A single record per CDR3 protein comes from TCRdb applying MiXCR to the 5' RACE reads. This table has more than 50,000 distinct CDR3 sequences, around 12% appearing once. Sequenced: whole blood. These receptors were taken from an adult who was a healthcare worker with PCR-confirmed SARS-CoV-2 infection or an uninfected control (not recorded which).

The chain recombines TRBV11-2 with TRBJ1-1, with 7 positions matching TRBD1. Germline V lookup: CDR1 SGHAT, CDR2 FQNNGV. Losses at the gene ends were 3 bases for V and 4 bases for J; bases not matched to a gene: 5. The CDR3 length is 14 residues. DNA of the CDR3: TGTGCCAGCAGCTTTTCAGGGGGAGGCACTGAAGCTTTCTTT. Amino acids: CASSFSGGGTEAFF.

This clonotype was detected a few times. The rearrangement joins TRBV11-2 to TRBJ2-6; no definite D call. V was pared by 0 bases and J by 2 bases, with 11 bases between. Germline V gene sequence: CDR1 SGHAT, CDR2 FQNNGV. This CDR3 has 17 residues. The CDR3 DNA reads TGTGCCAGCAGCTTAGAGTCTGCAACCCCTGGGGCCAACGTCCTGACTTTC. Translation gives CASSLESATPGANVLTF.

The V gene is TRBV5-1, the J gene TRBJ2-5; 9 bases are shared with TRBD1. Per germline, CDR1 SGHRS and CDR2 YFSETQ. The V and J ends lost 2 bases and 4 bases, in that order; junction bases with no gene match: 3. CDR3 length: 14 residues. The CDR3 DNA follows: TGCGCCAGCAGCTTTCAGGGACAGGGAGAGACCCAGTACTTC. Protein sequence: CASSFQGQGETQYF.

This chain connects TRBV11-3 to TRBJ1-5; D is ambiguous. The CDR3 has 15 residues. V lost 3 bases and J 0 bases, leaving 9 bases between the germline ends. The germline V gene encodes CDR1 SGHNT and CDR2 YENEEA. The CDR3 protein is CASSFGRGSNQPQHF. DNA for the CDR3: TGTGCCAGCAGCTTTGGACGGGGTAGCAATCAGCCCCAGCATTTT.

This clonotype was seen ten or more times. The chain uses TRBV5-4 and TRBJ2-5; D gene unclear. The CDR3 has 13 amino acids. V was pared by 0 bases and J by 4 bases, with 7 bases between. The germline CDR1 and CDR2 sequences are SGHNT and YYREEE (reference sequence). The CDR3 sequence is CASSLDRVETQYF. CDR3 in DNA: TGTGCCAGCAGCTTGGACAGAGTAGAGACCCAGTACTTC.

This clonotype was seen more than once but under ten times. CDR3 nucleotide sequence: TGTGCCAGCAGCTCTCGGACAGGGAGACAAGAGACCCAGTACTTC. Protein product: CASSSRTGRQETQYF. This sequence joins TRBV7-8 and TRBJ2-5, with 8 bases aligning to TRBD1. This CDR3 has 15 residues. Germline assignment: CDR1 SGHVS and CDR2 FQNEAQ. V shed 4 bases, J shed 2 bases, and the junction held 6 bases outside the gene matches.

The chain uses TRBV20-1 and TRBJ1-1, with D maybe TRBD1 (6 bases). The germline V gene has CDR1 DFQATT and CDR2 SNEGSKA (reference sequence). The CDR3 loop spans 20 amino acids. Trimming stripped 1 base from V and 3 bases from J, with 30 bases between. The DNA for the CDR3 is TGCAGTGCTAGAGGCAACCAGGGGTTTTTCTTTATGGACGAAGACACTGAAGCTTTCTTT. It encodes CSARGNQGFFFMDEDTEAFF.

This clonotype was detected many times. The germline gene is not matched at one end of the junction; a read error may be the cause. V is TRBV7-7 and J is TRBJ2-3, with TRBD1 matching over 10 bases. Germline CDR1 and CDR2: SSHAT and FNYEAQ (reference sequence). CDR3 size: 15 residues. The CDR3: CASSSGDRGADTQYF. The CDR3, as DNA: TGTGCTAGCAGCTCCGGGGACAGGGGCGCAGATACGCAGTATTTT.

The table lists this clonotype with many counts. J is TRBJ1-1 and V is TRBV27; D call uncertain. CDR3 size: 14 residues. The V end lost 6 bases, the J end lost 0 bases, and 11 bases lay between the germline ends. Per the germline V gene, CDR1 is MNHEY and CDR2 is SMNVEV (reference sequence). CDR3 DNA: TGTGCCAGCAGCGTCAATTGGATGAACACTGAAGCTTTCTTT. Translating gives CASSVNWMNTEAFF.

The chain combines TRBV29-1 with TRBJ1-2; 11 nucleotides agree with TRBD1. Germline V CDR1 and CDR2: SQVTM, ANQGSEA. The CDR3 covers 15 residues. Unmatched junction bases numbered 9, after V lost 7 bases and J lost 2 bases. CDR3 DNA: TGCAGCGCCGTGGGACAGGGGGGACCCAACTATGGCTACACCTTC. This encodes CSAVGQGGPNYGYTF.

In its sample, this clonotype was seen many times. This sequence joins TRBV7-2 and TRBJ2-7; 10 bases fit TRBD2. Trimming removed 3 bases from V and 4 bases from J; junction bases left unmatched: 3. CDR1 and CDR2 from the germline V gene are SGHTA and FQGNSA. There are 14 residues in the CDR3. CDR3 coding DNA: TGTGCCAGCAGCTTGAGCGGGGGGGAATACGAGCAGTACTTC. Translating it yields CASSLSGGEYEQYF. The full variable domain, in which reference TRBV7-2 and TRBJ2-7 provide the parts outside the CDR3, is GAGVSQSPSNKVTEKGKDVELRCDPISGHTALYWYRQSLGQGLEFLIYFQGNSAPDKSGLPSDRFSAERTGGSVSTLTIQRTQQEDSAVYLCASSLSGGEYEQYFGPGTRLTVT.

This clonotype came up a few times. This sequence joins TRBV20-1 and TRBJ1-6; TRBD1 agrees at 7 bases. The CDR3 contains 15 residues. Germline loops: CDR1 DFQATT, CDR2 SNEGSKA (reference sequence). The junction had 10 bases not matched to a gene; V was cut back by 6 bases and J by 5 bases. The CDR3 spells CSAKRQGLDNSPLHF. The CDR3 DNA follows: TGCAGTGCCAAGAGACAGGGTCTAGATAATTCACCCCTCCACTTT.

The CDR3 nucleotides read TGTGCCATCAGACAGGGGGCGAGGCAGCCCCAGCATTTT. Translated, it gives CAIRQGARQPQHF. The J gene is TRBJ1-5, the V gene TRBV10-3; 9 nucleotides line up with TRBD1. The germline V gene encodes CDR1 ENHRY and CDR2 SYGVKD. Losses at the gene ends were 6 bases for V and 7 bases for J; bases not matched to a gene: 4. The CDR3 consists of 13 residues.

The chain joins TRBV28 to TRBJ1-2; 10 bases map to TRBD1. V shed 5 bases, J shed 4 bases, and the junction held 4 bases outside the gene matches. Germline V gene data show CDR1 as MDHEN and CDR2 as SYDVKM. CDR3 size: 14 residues. CDR3 sequence: CASSPGTGAYGYTF. The CDR3 DNA follows: TGTGCCAGCAGTCCCGGGACAGGGGCCTATGGCTACACCTTC.

This clonotype was observed at least ten times. The V call is TRBV5-1, the J call TRBJ2-7, with 10 nucleotides matching TRBD1. Germline CDR1 reads SGHRS; CDR2 reads YFSETQ. V was clipped by 4 bases and J by 6 bases; unmatched bases: 7. The CDR3 consists of 14 residues. The CDR3 DNA is TGCGCCAGCAGCCCCGGGACAGGGGCTGGCGAGCAGTACTTC. Amino acids: CASSPGTGAGEQYF. The entire variable domain, with the rest obtained from reference TRBV5-1 and TRBJ2-7, is as follows: KAGVTQTPRYLIKTRGQQVTLSCSPISGHRSVSWYQQTPGQGLQFLFEYFSETQRNKGNFPGRFSGRQFSNSRSEMNVSTLELGDSALYLCASSPGTGAGEQYFGPGTRLTVT.

This clonotype has at least ten counts. The chain links TRBV7-2 to TRBJ2-7, with D perhaps matching TRBD2 (6 bases). Germline lookup yields CDR1 SGHTA and CDR2 FQGNSA. V was clipped by 5 bases and J by 3 bases, with 20 bases between them. This CDR3 spans 16 amino acids. The CDR3 DNA sequence: TGTGCCAGCAGCACCGAGCGGAGGGAGCTGGTCTACGAGCAGTACTTC. Translation: CASSTERRELVYEQYF.

This clonotype was detected ten times or more. V gene TRBV3-1 combines with J gene TRBJ1-6; a possible D gene is TRBD1 (6 bases). Trimming removed 3 bases from V and 7 bases from J, with 13 bases in between. This CDR3 has 15 residues. Germline CDR1 reads LGHDT; CDR2 reads YNNKEL (reference sequence). CDR3 nucleotides: TGTGCCAGCAGCCAGCAGGGGCGACAAAATTCACCCCTCCACTTT. Translated, it gives CASSQQGRQNSPLHF.

In this sample, this clonotype turned up a few times. V is TRBV18 and J is TRBJ1-4, with D possibly TRBD1 on 5 matching bases. CDR3 length equals 14 residues. From germline, CDR1 is KGHSH and CDR2 LQKENI. Trimming took 3 bases from V and 5 from J, leaving 10 bases between them. The CDR3 region has the DNA TGTGCCAGCTCACCGACAGATACAAATGAAAAACTGTTTTTT. Protein: CASSPTDTNEKLFF.